The rows below give T cell receptor beta chains drawn from one sample of a study of blood T cell repertoires in COVID-19. Libraries were prepared by immunoSEQ multiplex PCR; TCRdb keeps only in-frame clonotypes and omits some of them. The sample lists around 200,000 clones, about 78% seen once, with approximately 6% in the top ten. The material sequenced was peripheral blood. The receptors stem from a woman in her 70s with acute or convalescent COVID-19. Both conserved end residues are part of each CDR3. D genes are given only for firm matches. Not every row has a clone size; where given, it reads once, few, many or a size class.

>TRBV28|TRBJ2-7|-|-
CASSYGYEQYF
TGTGCCAGCAGCTACGGGTACGAGCAGTACTTC
>TRBV19|TRBJ2-7|-|-
CASSIDGSQTYEQYF
TGTGCCAGTAGTATAGACGGGAGCCAAACCTACGAGCAGTACTTC
>TRBV7-6|TRBJ2-7|TRBD2|-
CASSATRTSRYEQYF
TGTGCCAGCAGCGCAACGAGGACTAGCCGGTACGAGCAGTACTTC
>TRBV20-1|TRBJ1-2|-|-
CSADSNYGYTF
TGCAGCGCAGACAGTAACTATGGCTACACCTTC
>TRBV3-1/TRBV3-2|TRBJ2-7|-|-
CASSQRGLSYEQYF
TGTGCCAGCAGCCAGCGGGGCCTATCCTACGAGCAGTACTTC
>TRBV24-1|TRBJ2-5|TRBD2|once
CATSDLASGSETQYF
TGTGCCACCAGTGACCTAGCTAGCGGGAGTGAGACCCAGTACTTC
>TRBV19|TRBJ1-2|TRBD1|-
CASSLTGGDGYTF
TGTGCCAGTAGTCTCACAGGGGGCGATGGCTACACCTTC
>TRBV6-6|TRBJ1-4|TRBD1|once
CASSYPETGTNEKLFF
TGTGCCAGCAGTTACCCAGAGACAGGGACTAATGAAAAACTGTTTTTT
>TRBV7-9|TRBJ2-3|-|few
CASTLADNTDTQYF
TGTGCCAGCACCCTAGCCGATAACACAGATACGCAGTATTTT
>TRBV5-1|TRBJ2-7|-|-
CASSKDIVSSYEQYF
TGCGCCAGCAGCAAGGACATCGTTAGCTCCTACGAGCAGTACTTC
>TRBV19|TRBJ1-4|-|-
CASRGYNEKLFF
TGTGCCAGCAGAGGTTATAATGAAAAACTGTTTTTT
>TRBV3-1/TRBV3-2|TRBJ2-7|-|-
CASSQEQSSYEQYF
TGTGCCAGCAGCCAAGAACAGTCCTCCTACGAGCAGTACTTC
>TRBV30|TRBJ1-3|-|-
CAWWGLRNTIYF
TGTGCCTGGTGGGGGCTCCGAAACACCATATATTTT
>TRBV5-8|TRBJ2-5|-|-
CASSGGLAVVGETQYF
TGTGCCAGCAGTGGGGGGCTAGCGGTGGTTGGGGAGACCCAGTACTTC
>TRBV3-1/TRBV3-2|TRBJ2-4|TRBD2|-
CASSSRTSGQNIQYF
TGTGCCAGCAGCTCCCGGACTAGCGGCCAAAACATTCAGTACTTC
>TRBV21-1|TRBJ2-2|-|-
CASSKATGAGELFF
TGTGCCAGCAGCAAAGCTACAGGGGCCGGGGAGCTGTTTTTT
>TRBV5-4|TRBJ2-5|TRBD1|few
CASSFLLGQGQETQYF
TGTGCCAGCAGCTTTTTATTGGGACAGGGGCAAGAGACCCAGTACTTC
>TRBV7-3|TRBJ2-3|TRBD2|-
CASSIAGGIDTQYF
TGTGCCAGCAGCATAGCGGGAGGCATAGATACGCAGTATTTT
>TRBV3-1/TRBV3-2|TRBJ2-2|-|-
CASSQGWQGHTGELFF
TGTGCCAGCAGCCAAGGTTGGCAGGGGCACACCGGGGAGCTGTTTTTT
>TRBV4-1|TRBJ2-3|TRBD2|-
CASSLLAGGTDTQYF
TGCGCCAGCAGCCTACTAGCGGGTGGAACAGATACGCAGTATTTT
>TRBV3-1/TRBV3-2|TRBJ2-7|TRBD1|once
CASSSGTGAISSEQYF
TGTGCCAGCAGCTCCGGGACAGGGGCGATTAGTTCCGAGCAGTACTTC
>TRBV7-2|TRBJ2-1|TRBD2|-
CASSPPGSGSTADEQFF
TGTGCCAGCAGCCCTCCGGGTAGCGGGAGTACGGCGGATGAGCAGTTCTTC
>TRBV19|TRBJ2-1|TRBD1|-
CASSFRDRGGEQFF
TGTGCCAGTAGTTTCCGGGACAGGGGGGGTGAGCAGTTCTTC
>TRBV7-2|TRBJ1-1|-|-
CASSLAGPTEAFF
TGTGCCAGCAGCTTAGCGGGGCCCACTGAAGCTTTCTTT
>TRBV5-1|TRBJ2-2|-|-
CASSPPNTNTGELFF
TGCGCCAGCAGCCCGCCTAATACGAACACCGGGGAGCTGTTTTTT
>TRBV3-1/TRBV3-2|TRBJ2-7|TRBD2|once
CASSLAGGMYEQYF
TGTGCCAGCAGCCTAGCGGGAGGAATGTACGAGCAGTACTTC
>TRBV10-3|TRBJ2-1|TRBD2|once
CATGVSGRGGKNEQFF
TGTGCCACGGGGGTGAGCGGGAGGGGTGGGAAAAATGAGCAGTTCTTC
>TRBV2|TRBJ1-2|TRBD1|-
CASSIQGARGYTF
TGTGCCAGCAGTATACAGGGGGCGCGAGGCTACACCTTC
>TRBV12-5|TRBJ2-3|TRBD1|-
CASGLGDSYTDTQYF
TGTGCTAGTGGTTTGGGGGACAGCTACACAGATACGCAGTATTTT
>TRBV5-4|TRBJ2-6|TRBD1|-
CASSEGQGASGANVLTF
TGTGCCAGCAGCGAAGGACAGGGGGCTTCTGGGGCCAACGTCCTGACTTTC
>TRBV2|TRBJ2-1|-|-
CASSGSYNEQFF
TGTGCCAGCAGCGGCTCCTACAATGAGCAGTTCTTC
>TRBV15|TRBJ1-6|-|-
CATSRDGGSSPLHF
TGTGCCACCAGCAGAGACGGGGGAAGTTCACCCCTCCACTTT
>TRBV5-1|TRBJ1-5|-|-
CASSPRDPVNQPQHF
TGCGCCAGCAGCCCCCGGGATCCCGTCAATCAGCCCCAGCATTTT
>TRBV6-5|TRBJ1-6|TRBD1|-
CASRGTVVPLHF
TGTGCCAGCAGAGGGACAGTCGTTCCCCTCCACTTT
>TRBV28|TRBJ1-4|-|-
CASSLPGDYNEKLFF
TGTGCCAGCAGTTTACCAGGGGATTATAATGAAAAACTGTTTTTT
>TRBV18|TRBJ2-7|-|-
CASSRGTVSYEQYF
TGTGCCAGCTCACGGGGGACTGTCTCCTACGAGCAGTACTTC
>TRBV5-4|TRBJ2-3|TRBD2|-
CASSGSGRLPDTQYF
TGTGCCAGCAGCGGTAGCGGGAGGCTGCCAGATACGCAGTATTTT
>TRBV7-2|TRBJ2-7|TRBD2|-
CASSLVSSGNYEQYF
TGTGCCAGCAGCTTAGTCTCTAGCGGGAACTACGAGCAGTACTTC
>TRBV28|TRBJ1-5|TRBD1|-
CASSRDREDQPQHF
TGTGCCAGCAGTCGGGACAGGGAGGATCAGCCCCAGCATTTT
>TRBV30|TRBJ1-2|TRBD1|once
CAWSPGQGSGYTF
TGTGCCTGGAGCCCGGGACAGGGGTCTGGCTACACCTTC
>TRBV5-6|TRBJ1-2|TRBD1|-
CASSTGQRSYGYTF
TGTGCCAGCAGCACGGGACAGCGGAGCTATGGCTACACCTTC
>TRBV27|TRBJ1-4|-|-
CASSFGPAEEKLFF
TGTGCCAGCAGTTTCGGGCCAGCGGAGGAAAAACTGTTTTTT
>TRBV6-5|TRBJ1-5|-|-
CASSLDGRNQPQHF
TGTGCCAGCAGTTTGGACGGGAGAAATCAGCCCCAGCATTTT
>TRBV24-1|TRBJ2-5|TRBD1|-
CATAGTGGSAQYF
TGTGCCACAGCCGGGACAGGGGGATCGGCCCAGTACTTC
>TRBV28|TRBJ1-5|-|-
CASSSGTSSNQPQHF
TGTGCCAGCAGTTCCGGGACAAGTAGCAATCAGCCCCAGCATTTT
>TRBV9|TRBJ2-7|TRBD1|few
CASSVGLTGGVYEQYF
TGTGCCAGCAGCGTAGGCCTAACAGGGGGCGTCTACGAGCAGTACTTC
>TRBV12-1|TRBJ1-3|-|-
CASSSTGGSGNTIYF
TGTGCCAGCAGCTCGACAGGGGGTTCAGGAAACACCATATATTTT
>TRBV28|TRBJ1-5|TRBD1|-
CASSLRQGIKPQHF
TGTGCCAGCAGTCTCAGACAGGGGATCAAGCCCCAGCATTTT
>TRBV30|TRBJ2-1|-|-
CAWLGIGSLYNEQFF
TGTGCCTGGTTGGGAATTGGGAGCCTCTACAATGAGCAGTTCTTC